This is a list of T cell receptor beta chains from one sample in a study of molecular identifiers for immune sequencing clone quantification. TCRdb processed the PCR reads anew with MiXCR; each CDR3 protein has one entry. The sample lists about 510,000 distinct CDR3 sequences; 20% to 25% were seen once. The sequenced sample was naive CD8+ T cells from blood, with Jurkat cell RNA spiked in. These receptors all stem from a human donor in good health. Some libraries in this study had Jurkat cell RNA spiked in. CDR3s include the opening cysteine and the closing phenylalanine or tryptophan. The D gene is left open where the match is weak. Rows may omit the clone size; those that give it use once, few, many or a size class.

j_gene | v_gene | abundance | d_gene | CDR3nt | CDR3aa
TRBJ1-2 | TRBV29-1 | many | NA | TGCAGCGTTGAAGATGGGCCGAAAGCTAACTATGGCTACACCTTC | CSVEDGPKANYGYTF
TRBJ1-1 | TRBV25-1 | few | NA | TGTGCCAGCAGCGAGGGACGGTACACTGAAGCTTTCTTT | CASSEGRYTEAFF
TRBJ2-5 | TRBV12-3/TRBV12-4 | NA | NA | TGTGCCAGCAGTGGGGTGGAGGCTAGCGTCCCGAGGCCTGTTGTGACCCAGTACTTC | CASSGVEASVPRPVVTQYF
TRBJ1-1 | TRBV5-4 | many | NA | TGTGCCAGCAGTCCTGAGGGAGGGAGAGGTACTGAAGCTTTCTTT | CASSPEGGRGTEAFF
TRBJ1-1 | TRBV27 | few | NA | TGTGCCAGCAGTCCAGAGGGGACGAACACTGAAGCTTTCTTT | CASSPEGTNTEAFF
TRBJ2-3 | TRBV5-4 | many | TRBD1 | TGTGCCAGCAGCACGACAGGGAAGACAGATACGCAGTATTTT | CASSTTGKTDTQYF
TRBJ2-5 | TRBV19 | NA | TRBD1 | TGTGCCAGTAGTCAAACAGGGGCCCGAGAGACCCAGTACTTC | CASSQTGARETQYF
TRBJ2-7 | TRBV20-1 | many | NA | TGCAGTGCGAAGGGGACTCTCCAAACTCCCTACGAGCAGTACTTC | CSAKGTLQTPYEQYF
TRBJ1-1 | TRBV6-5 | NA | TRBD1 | TGTGCCAGCAGTTACGGACAGGGGGCGGACACTGAAGCTTTCTTT | CASSYGQGADTEAFF
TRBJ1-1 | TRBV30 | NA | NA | TGTGCCTGGAGTGTACTAGGGCAGGGTGACGCTGAAGCTTTCTTT | CAWSVLGQGDAEAFF